This T cell receptor (beta chain) was documented in a study of blood T cell repertoires in COVID-19. For the study at large: Both acute and convalescent COVID-19 samples were obtained from the United States, Italy and Spain. Nucleic acid was either cDNA or gDNA, and it came from T cells, B-cell-depleted T cells, or PBMCs.

Germline V gene sequence: CDR1 SGHTA, CDR2 FQGNSA. V lost 2 bases to trimming and J lost 9 bases; unmatched junction nucleotides: 7. This CDR3 contains 14 residues. As originally analysed: Cell counts per sample came from amplifying reference gene primers. Profiling relied on immunoSEQ multiplex PCR, and the TCRdb table lists in-frame clones only, not all of them. For V, J and clone size, that table is used; D and trimming come from the DNA. The profile shows over 75,000 clones, 85% to 90% of them singletons. The chain joins TRBV7-2 to TRBJ2-1; 7 bases agree with TRBD1. Sequences were obtained from peripheral blood. The clonotype originates from a human donor with active COVID-19. The donor label of this sample is uncertain. CDR3 nucleotide sequence: TGTGCCAGCAGCTTACGGGCGACAGGGTCTGAGCAGTTCTTC. It is translated as CASSLRATGSEQFF.